The rows below give T cell receptor beta chains drawn from one sample of a study of blood T cell repertoires in COVID-19. Repertoires were generated with immunoSEQ multiplex PCR, while TCRdb's copy carries only in-frame clones and drops some. In the table there are 350,000 to 450,000 clones, around 92% of which are singletons. Sequenced input: peripheral blood. The receptor set was obtained from a man aged 35 to 55 with acute or convalescent COVID-19. The CDR3 runs from the conserved cysteine through the conserved F or W. The D gene is left open where the match is weak.

TRBD2 | TRBJ2-5 | TRBV10-2 | CASSGTSGGTETQYF | TGCGCCAGCAGTGGCACTAGCGGGGGGACAGAGACCCAGTACTTC
NA | TRBJ2-2 | TRBV6-1 | CASSETAGELFF | TGTGCCAGCAGTGAAACGGCCGGGGAGCTGTTTTTT
NA | TRBJ2-7 | TRBV27 | CASRTLSSYEQYF | TGTGCCAGCAGGACTTTGAGCTCCTACGAGCAGTACTTC
NA | TRBJ1-2 | TRBV7-2 | CASSSTHRNYGYTF | TGTGCCAGCAGCTCCACACACCGTAACTATGGCTACACCTTC
NA | TRBJ1-5 | TRBV28 | CASSGGGSAQPQHF | TGTGCCAGCAGCGGGGGGGGGTCCGCTCAGCCCCAGCATTTT
TRBD1 | TRBJ1-1 | TRBV2 | CASSPPDRVSDEAFF | TGTGCCAGCAGCCCCCCGGACAGGGTGTCGGATGAAGCTTTCTTT
TRBD1 | TRBJ2-7 | TRBV3-1/TRBV3-2 | CASSQNRGTSYEQYF | TGTGCCAGCAGCCAGAACAGGGGAACCTCATACGAGCAGTACTTC
NA | TRBJ2-1 | TRBV28 | CASRSGGYNEQFF | TGTGCCAGCAGGAGCGGCGGATACAATGAGCAGTTCTTC
NA | TRBJ1-2 | TRBV28 | CASTSPRRNYGYTF | TGTGCCAGCACCTCACCCAGGAGGAACTATGGCTACACCTTC
NA | TRBJ1-2 | TRBV9 | CASSVGVHNYGYTF | TGTGCCAGCAGCGTAGGAGTCCACAACTATGGCTACACCTTC
TRBD1 | TRBJ2-1 | TRBV9 | CASSAQGGTPYNEQFF | TGTGCCAGCAGCGCACAGGGGGGCACGCCCTACAATGAGCAGTTCTTC
NA | TRBJ2-7 | TRBV10-1 | CASSESRGSLNEQYF | TGCGCCAGCAGTGAGTCGAGGGGGTCGCTCAACGAGCAGTACTTC
TRBD1 | TRBJ1-5 | TRBV4-2 | CASSRGTGEGNQPQHF | TGTGCCAGCAGCCGAGGGACAGGGGAGGGCAATCAGCCCCAGCATTTT
NA | TRBJ1-4 | TRBV5-1 | CASSWGQGREKLFF | TGCGCCAGCAGCTGGGGACAAGGTCGTGAAAAACTGTTTTTT
NA | TRBJ1-2 | TRBV19 | CASSIALRGRGYTF | TGTGCCAGTAGTATAGCGCTGCGGGGGCGCGGCTACACCTTC
NA | TRBJ2-3 | TRBV11-3 | CASSPGIPDTQYF | TGTGCCAGCAGCCCAGGGATCCCAGATACGCAGTATTTT
TRBD1 | TRBJ2-7 | TRBV7-2 | CASSQTGPGEQYF | TGTGCCAGCAGCCAGACAGGGCCTGGCGAGCAGTACTTC
NA | TRBJ1-2 | TRBV15 | CATSRASLIGGGYTF | TGTGCCACCAGCAGAGCAAGTTTGATTGGAGGCGGCTACACCTTC
TRBD1 | TRBJ2-2 | TRBV3-1/TRBV3-2 | CASSQDIQGGTFAGELFF | TGTGCCAGCAGCCAAGATATACAGGGGGGAACTTTCGCCGGGGAGCTGTTTTTT
NA | TRBJ1-2 | TRBV19 | CASLQGFFYGYTF | TGTGCCAGTCTACAGGGATTTTTCTATGGCTACACCTTC
TRBD1 | TRBJ2-1 | TRBV28 | CASTPNRGSVGNEQFF | TGTGCCAGCACTCCCAACAGGGGAAGCGTTGGCAATGAGCAGTTCTTC
NA | TRBJ2-3 | TRBV11-2 | CASSPDMTDTQYF | TGTGCCAGCAGCCCGGACATGACGGATACGCAGTATTTT
NA | TRBJ1-2 | TRBV2 | CASSAVGANYGYTF | TGTGCCAGCAGTGCCGTGGGCGCAAACTATGGCTACACCTTC
TRBD2 | TRBJ2-7 | TRBV6-2/TRBV6-3 | CASSYSLTSGESYEQYF | TGTGCCAGCAGTTACTCATTGACGAGCGGGGAATCCTACGAGCAGTACTTC
NA | TRBJ2-3 | TRBV4-3 | CASSQGSRTDTQYF | TGCGCCAGCAGCCAAGGATCCCGGACAGATACGCAGTATTTT
TRBD1 | TRBJ1-6 | TRBV28 | CASSPWDREGYNSPLHF | TGTGCCAGCAGTCCCTGGGACAGGGAGGGCTATAATTCACCCCTCCACTTT